Sequencing of this TCR beta chain was carried out in a study of cytomegalovirus exposure and HLA in healthy donors. Turning to the study itself: The Caucasian-associated ancestry cluster contained about four fifths of the approximately 400 genotyped donors. The study, taken as a whole, reports: There were some 150 TCR beta chains listed as cytomegalovirus-associated.

The study ran its PCR with 60 Vbeta and 13 Jbeta primers. The method was immunoSEQ multiplex PCR; TCRdb's version includes in-frame clones alone and lacks a portion of them. The table has about 170,000 clones, 75% to 90% seen once; the top ten hold about 7%. Regarding this clone: Its cognate antigen is unknown.

The specimen was PBMCs. The receptor was isolated from a man aged 25-45 years in good health and CMV-seropositive.

The CDR3 DNA is TGCAGCGTTGAAGAGGTAGCGAACACCGGGGAGCTGTTTTTT. Protein sequence: CSVEEVANTGELFF. This chain uses TRBV29-1 with TRBJ2-2; D is uncertain. Trimming took 0 bases from V and 0 from J, leaving 5 bases between them. The germline gives CDR1 SQVTM, CDR2 ANQGSEA. This CDR3 has 14 residues.